The clone carrying this T cell receptor beta chain was seen a few times. Amplification of ligated cDNA took four PCR rounds with SP2 and nested alpha and beta constant primers. TCRdb independently ran MiXCR on the 5' RACE reads; one entry per CDR3 protein. The sample contains 55,000 to 65,000 distinct CDR3 sequences, approximately 8% of which appear only once. This entry belongs to a study of naive and memory T cell subsets. A UMI-containing oligonucleotide was joined by 3' ligation to the TCR cDNA template. CDR1 and CDR2 from the germline V gene are MNHNS and SASEGT. V lost 4 bases and J 0 bases, leaving 10 bases between the germline ends. The CDR3 contains 14 residues.

The TCR comes from a female donor in good health. V gene TRBV6-1 combines with J gene TRBJ2-7, with D possibly TRBD2 on 6 matching bases. CDR3 loop: CASSGGRSSYEQYF. The CDR3 region has the DNA TGTGCCAGCAGTGGTGGGAGGAGCTCCTACGAGCAGTACTTC.